In this sample, the clone carrying this T cell receptor beta chain turned up once. Its antigen is unidentified. Generated by immunoSEQ multiplex PCR, the TCRdb table keeps only in-frame clones and is missing some. Found here are 2 million to 2.5 million clones, under 95% of them singletons; the top ten hold 0.3% to 0.45%. Germline CDR1 and CDR2: MDHEN and SYDVKM. V lost 2 bases to trimming and J lost 6 bases; unmatched junction nucleotides: 13. CDR3 length equals 18 residues. This sample is drawn from a study of shared clonotypes between healthy human individuals. For the study at large: Donors were two women and a few men aged 18 to 49. Used for every donor were three CD4 naive, three CD4 memory, two CD8 naive and one CD8 memory plate. Whole-study results and caveats: Across subsets, estimated richness was generally greater for naive than for memory populations. It was the non-shared clonotypes that had lower generation probabilities than clonotypes shared by all four donors.

This sequence originates from a man between 18 and 29 years old in good health. Some clones in this sample may be carry-over from other donors' samples. The sample taken for sequencing was naive CD4+ T cells from PBMCs. The sample's subset: CD45RA+ positively selected. The chain links TRBV28 to TRBJ2-3; 11 bases are shared with TRBD2. The chain's CDR3 is CASSLGLRASGRSDTQYF. CDR3 DNA sequence: TGTGCCAGCAGTTTAGGACTTCGGGCTAGCGGGAGGTCGGATACGCAGTATTTT.